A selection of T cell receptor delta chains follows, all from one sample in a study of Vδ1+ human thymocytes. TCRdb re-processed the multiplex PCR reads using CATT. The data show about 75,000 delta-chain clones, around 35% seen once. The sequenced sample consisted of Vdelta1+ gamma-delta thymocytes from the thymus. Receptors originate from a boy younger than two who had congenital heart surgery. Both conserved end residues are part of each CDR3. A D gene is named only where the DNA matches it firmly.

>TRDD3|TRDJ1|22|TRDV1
CALGEPSYVGRNWGILSDKLIF
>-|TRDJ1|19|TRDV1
CALGACPYDRWRDTDKLIF
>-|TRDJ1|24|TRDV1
CALGKGIAPGLPTLGGSGADKLIF
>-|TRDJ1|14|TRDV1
CALVGGTYTDKLIF
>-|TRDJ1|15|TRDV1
CALGENGFGTDKLIF
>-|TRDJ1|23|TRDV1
CALGERRPNRIPPPPSYTDKLIF
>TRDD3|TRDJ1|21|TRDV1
CALGEPPMANWGILDTDKLIF
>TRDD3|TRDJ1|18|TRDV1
CALGEHLTGVRGTDKLIF
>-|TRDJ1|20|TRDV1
CALGALPTAYWGTYTDKLIF
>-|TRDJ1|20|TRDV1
CALGEIRDFMTDHFTDKLIF
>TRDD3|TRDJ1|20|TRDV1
CALSYSYEGGYPLLTDKLIF
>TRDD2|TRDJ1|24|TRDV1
CALRELSPFLRDGGAPPYTDKLIF
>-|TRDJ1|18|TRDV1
CAPGEHRLLLGGADKLIF
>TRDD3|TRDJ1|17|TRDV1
CALGGPPPGDNTDKLIF
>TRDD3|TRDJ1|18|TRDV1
CALGESALGDSTTDKLIF
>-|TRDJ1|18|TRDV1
CALLLPTNWGTQGDKLIF
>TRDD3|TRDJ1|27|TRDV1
CALGEGRTRADWGIRSKGPPNTDKLIF
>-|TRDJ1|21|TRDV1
CALGKPSYFGPGDMPTDKLIF
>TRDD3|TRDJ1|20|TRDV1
CALGELNPLGDTRYTDKLIF
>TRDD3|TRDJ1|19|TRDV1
CALGEGLYWGTWYTDKLIF
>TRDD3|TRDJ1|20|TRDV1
CALGGSYWIGDTMYTDKLIF
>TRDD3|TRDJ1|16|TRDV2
CACDTYWGILVDKLIF
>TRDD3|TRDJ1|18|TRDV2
CACVDASYWGLYTDKLIF
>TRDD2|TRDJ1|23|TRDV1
CALGGVKLPTVWGELNPTDKLIF
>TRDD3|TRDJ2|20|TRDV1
CALGKVSTIPGGYNPAQLFF
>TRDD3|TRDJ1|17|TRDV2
CAWENWGIPSYTDKLIF
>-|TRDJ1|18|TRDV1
CALGERHPTYLYTDKLIF
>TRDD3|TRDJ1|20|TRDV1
CALGPKRSTYGDKGGDKLIF
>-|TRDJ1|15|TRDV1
CALGAKFLYTDKLIF